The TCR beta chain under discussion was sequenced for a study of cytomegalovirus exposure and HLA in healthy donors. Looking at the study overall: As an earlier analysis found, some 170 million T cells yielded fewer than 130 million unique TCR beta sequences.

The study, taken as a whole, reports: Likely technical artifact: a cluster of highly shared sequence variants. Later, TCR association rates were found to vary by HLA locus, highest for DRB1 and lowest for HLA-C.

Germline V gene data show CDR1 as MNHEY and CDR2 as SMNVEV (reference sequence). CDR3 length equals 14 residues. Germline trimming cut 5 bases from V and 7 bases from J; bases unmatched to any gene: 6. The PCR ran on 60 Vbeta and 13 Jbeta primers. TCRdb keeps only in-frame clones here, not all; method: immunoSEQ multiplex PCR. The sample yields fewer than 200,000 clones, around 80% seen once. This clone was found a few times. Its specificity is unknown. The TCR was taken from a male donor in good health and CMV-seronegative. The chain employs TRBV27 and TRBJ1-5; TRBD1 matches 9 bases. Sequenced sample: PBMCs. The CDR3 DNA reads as TGTGCCAGCAGTCCTGGGACAGGGCTCCAGCCCCAGCATTTT. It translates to CASSPGTGLQPQHF.